This T cell receptor (beta chain) was profiled in a study of response to subunit inactivated influenza vaccine. General study results and limits: Researchers suggested that each seasonal influenza vaccination recruits few new T cells.

This CDR3 has 17 residues. Germline-derived CDR1 and CDR2 are SGHDN and FVKESK. Trimming pared 6 bases from V and 4 bases from J, leaving 22 bases between. As for this clonotype: No antigen is known for it.

TCRdb itself ran the RT-PCR reads through MiXCR, one entry per CDR3 protein. Of roughly 160,000 distinct CDR3 sequences listed, about 10% are singletons. The specimen was CD8+ T cells sorted from PBMCs, collected roughly 24 months after vaccination. The gene calls are TRBV14 and TRBJ2-1; no clear D gene. This TCR was recovered from a man aged 50 to 69 who received an inactivated influenza vaccine. CDR3 residues: CASSRTVPLSIYNEQFF. The DNA of the CDR3 is TGTGCCAGCAGTCGGACGGTCCCCCTCTCAATATACAATGAGCAGTTCTTC.